Included here is one T cell receptor (beta chain) sequence, with context. This specimen belongs to a study of blood T cell repertoires in COVID-19. About the study: Whether acute or convalescent, the COVID-19 samples came from the United States, Italy and Spain.

In the original processing: It was from reference gene primer amplification that nucleated cell counts were estimated. Libraries were prepared by immunoSEQ multiplex PCR; TCRdb keeps only in-frame clonotypes and omits some of them. The V and J calls and the clone size are those of that table, but D and trimming were determined from the DNA. The sample has 18,000 or so clones, about nine tenths seen once. The CDR3 has 14 amino acids. The V gene's germline CDR1 is MNHEY and CDR2 SMNVEV (reference sequence). The V segment lost 2 bases and the J segment 6 bases; nucleotides outside the gene matches: 3. The V call is TRBV27, the J call TRBJ1-4; the match to TRBD1 covers 7 bases. This receptor was taken from a human donor in a cohort sampled during active COVID-19. Sequenced input: peripheral blood. This CDR3 reads CASSLRRGYEKLFF. CDR3 DNA sequence: TGTGCCAGCAGTTTACGCAGGGGGTATGAAAAACTGTTTTTT. The variable domain in full, completed from reference TRBV27 and TRBJ1-4, reads EAQVTQNPRYLITVTGKKLTVTCSQNMNHEYMSWYRQDPGLGLRQIYYSMNVEVTDKGDVPEGYKVSRKEKRNFPLILESPSPNQTSLYFCASSLRRGYEKLFFGSGTQLSVL.